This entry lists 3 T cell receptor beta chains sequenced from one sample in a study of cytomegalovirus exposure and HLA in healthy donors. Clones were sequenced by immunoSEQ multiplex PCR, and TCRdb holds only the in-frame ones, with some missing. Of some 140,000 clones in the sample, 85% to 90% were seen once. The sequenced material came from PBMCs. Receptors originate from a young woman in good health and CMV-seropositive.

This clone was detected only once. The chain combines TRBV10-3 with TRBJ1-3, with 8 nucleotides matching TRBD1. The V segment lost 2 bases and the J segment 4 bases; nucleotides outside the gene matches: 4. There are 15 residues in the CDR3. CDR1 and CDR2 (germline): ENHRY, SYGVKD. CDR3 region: CAISEVGDRGNTIYF. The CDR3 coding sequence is TGTGCCATCAGTGAGGTGGGGGACAGGGGAAACACCATATATTTT.

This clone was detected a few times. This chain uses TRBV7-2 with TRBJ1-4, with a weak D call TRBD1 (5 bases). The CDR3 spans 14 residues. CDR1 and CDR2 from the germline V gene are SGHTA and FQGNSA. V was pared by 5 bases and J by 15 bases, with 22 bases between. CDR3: CASSQGRLQGGVFF. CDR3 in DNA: TGTGCCAGCAGCCAGGGACGGCTGCAAGGAGGGGTGTTTTTT.

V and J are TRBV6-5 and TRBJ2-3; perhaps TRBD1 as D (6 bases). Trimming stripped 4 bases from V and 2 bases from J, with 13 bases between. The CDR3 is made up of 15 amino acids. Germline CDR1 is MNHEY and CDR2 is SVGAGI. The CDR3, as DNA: TGTGCCAGCAGTTCCAGGGGCCTCCTCACAGATACGCAGTATTTT. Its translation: CASSSRGLLTDTQYF.